This T cell receptor (beta chain) was sequenced during a study of T cell clonality in common variable immunodeficiency. With 0 bases removed from V and 2 bases from J, the gap between germline ends came to 8 bases. The CDR3 covers 13 residues. Germline assignment: CDR1 GTSNPN and CDR2 SVGIG (reference sequence). Study-level results: CVID subjects showed higher TCRbeta clonality than healthy controls.

This clone was counted at least ten times. Its antigen is not identified. The sequence runs out 3 residues before the end of the CDR3; the remainder is reconstructed from the germline J gene. Generated by immunoSEQ multiplex PCR, the TCRdb table keeps only in-frame clones and is missing some. The sample holds about 43,000 clones, and no clone turns up only once. The origin of this receptor is a person aged 18 to 75 in good health. This chain links TRBV30 with TRBJ2-7; no firm D call. The sample was peripheral blood mononuclear cells. The DNA read from the CDR3 is TGTGCCTGGAGTGTACCCGTAGCCTACGAG. Its protein is CAWSVPVAYE. The whole CDR3 is CAWSVPVAYEQYF.